This T cell receptor beta chain originates from a study of shared clonotypes between healthy human individuals. The overall study: A couple of women and a few men aged 18 to 49 made up the donors.

V lost 3 bases to trimming and J lost 6 bases, with 8 bases between them. The CDR3 totals 12 residues. In germline, CDR1 is SGHRS, CDR2 YFSETQ. General study results and limits: Since donors were few, the genetic and exposure-history diversity represented was limited. Shared clonotypes across all four donors exceeded non-shared ones in generation probability.

Notes on this clone: Its specificity is unknown.

None of the donors, who were healthy HIV-negative adults, had recently had acute infections or vaccinations. Profiling relied on immunoSEQ multiplex PCR, and the TCRdb table lists in-frame clones only, not all of them. This sample yields 800,000 to 1,200,000 clones, of which around 78% are seen a single time; approximately 0.5% belongs to the top ten. Sequencing was performed on memory CD4+ T cells from PBMCs. The subset: CD45RA-negative fraction. This clonotype originated in a man between 18 and 35 years old in good health. Some clones in this sample may be carry-over from other donors' samples. The chain has TRBV5-1 and TRBJ2-3, with no clear D. The CDR3 DNA follows: TGCGCCAGCAGCTCGGAAGGGGATACGCAGTATTTT. Its translation is CASSSEGDTQYF.